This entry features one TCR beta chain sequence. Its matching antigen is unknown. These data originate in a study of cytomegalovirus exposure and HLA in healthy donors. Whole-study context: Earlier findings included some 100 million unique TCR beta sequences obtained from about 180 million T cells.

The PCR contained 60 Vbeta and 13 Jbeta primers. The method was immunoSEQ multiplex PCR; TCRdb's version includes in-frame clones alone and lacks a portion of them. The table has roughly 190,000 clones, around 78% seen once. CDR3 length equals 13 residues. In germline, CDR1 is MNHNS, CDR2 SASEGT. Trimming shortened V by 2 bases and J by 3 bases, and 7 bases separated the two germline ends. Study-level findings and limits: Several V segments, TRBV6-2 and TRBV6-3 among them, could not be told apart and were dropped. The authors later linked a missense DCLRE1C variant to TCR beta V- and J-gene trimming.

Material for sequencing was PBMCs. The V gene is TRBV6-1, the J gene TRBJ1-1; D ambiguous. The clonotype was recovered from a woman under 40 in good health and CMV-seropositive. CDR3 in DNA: TGTGCCAGCAGTGAAATAAGAGACACTGAAGCTTTCTTT. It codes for CASSEIRDTEAFF.